Below, 26 T cell receptor beta chains from the same sample are listed, as sequenced in a study of PD-1 blockade in classical Hodgkin lymphoma. Generated by immunoSEQ multiplex PCR, the TCRdb table keeps only in-frame clones and is missing some. The sample lists more than 45,000 clones, 91% occurring once. All patients experienced relapse after autologous stem cell transplantation, and brentuximab vedotin exposure was variable. Sequencing was performed on peripheral blood mononuclear cells (PBMCs), taken before the second cycle of nivolumab. The receptors derive from a human donor with classical Hodgkin lymphoma.

J is TRBJ2-3 and V is TRBV19, with TRBD1 matching 9 bases. CDR1 and CDR2 from the germline V gene are LNHDA and SQIVND (reference sequence). The CDR3 loop spans 17 amino acids. J gave up 4 bases and V 8 bases, and 16 bases lay outside the gene matches. The CDR3 reads CASCWTTGGESADTQYF. The CDR3 coding sequence is TGTGCCAGTTGCTGGACTACAGGGGGCGAATCTGCAGATACGCAGTATTTT. The whole variable domain, remainder taken from reference TRBV19 and TRBJ2-3, is DGGITQSPKYLFRKEGQNVTLSCEQNLNHDAMYWYRQDPGQGLRLIYYSQIVNDFQKGDIAEGYSVSREKKESFPLTVTSAQKNPTAFYLCASCWTTGGESADTQYFGPGTRLTVL.

The rearrangement uses TRBV23-1 and TRBJ2-5; the D is unclear. TRBV23-1 is identified as an open reading frame with a role that is uncertain. V was cut by 6 bases and J by 5 bases, with 19 bases left in between. The CDR3 sequence is 15 residues long. CDR3 DNA: TGCGCCAGCAGCCCCCTGGGTCACACTACGGAGACCCAGTACTTC. This codes for CASSPLGHTTETQYF.

The chain joins TRBV28 to TRBJ2-7; D possibly corresponds to TRBD1 (6 bases). This CDR3 is built from 15 residues. Between the trimmed V and J ends, which lost 4 bases and 5 bases, there was a span of 18 bases. CDR1 and CDR2 from the germline V gene are MDHEN and SYDVKM. DNA for the CDR3: TGTGCCAGCAGTTACTCACAGGGATTCGTCCACGAGCAGTACTTC. Amino acids: CASSYSQGFVHEQYF.

The chain has TRBV6-1 and TRBJ2-5, with D possibly being TRBD1 or TRBD2 (7 bases each). CDR1 is MNHNS, CDR2 SASEGT, per germline. The CDR3 runs to 16 residues. With 4 bases removed from V and 5 bases from J, the gap between germline ends came to 20 bases. The CDR3 DNA follows: TGTGCCAGCAGTGTCCCCCCAGGGCAGGGGGGGGAGACCCAGTACTTC. Its protein product is CASSVPPGQGGETQYF.

The genes are TRBV5-4 and TRBJ1-6; D possibly corresponds to TRBD1 (5 bases). Between the trimmed V and J ends, which lost 4 bases and 7 bases, there was a span of 18 bases. Germline V gene sequence: CDR1 SGHNT, CDR2 YYREEE (reference sequence). This CDR3 has 16 residues. CDR3 in DNA: TGTGCCAGCAGCCTCCCCCGGGGCGCAGGGAATTCACCCCTCCACTTT. The encoded protein is CASSLPRGAGNSPLHF.

The chain uses TRBV6-4 and TRBJ2-3; no reliable D call. The V end lost 5 bases, the J end lost 8 bases, and 14 bases lay between the germline ends. This CDR3 is 13 amino acids long. Per germline, CDR1 MRHNA and CDR2 SNTAGT. Here the CDR3 DNA reads TGTGCCAGCAGTTTAGATCGGGTCGGTACGCAGTATTTT. It is translated as CASSLDRVGTQYF.

This sequence joins TRBV27 and TRBJ2-7, with a possible D match to TRBD1 (5 bases). Trimming cost V 5 bases and J 9 bases, with 17 bases left between them. The length of the CDR3 is 13 residues. Germline V lookup: CDR1 MNHEY, CDR2 SMNVEV (reference sequence). DNA of the CDR3: TGTGCCAGCAGTAGCCGGGCCCCGCAGGGGCAGTACTTC. Amino acids: CASSSRAPQGQYF.

This clone has a single count. The chain links TRBV27 to TRBJ2-3; 8 bases line up with TRBD2. Germline CDR1 MNHEY, CDR2 SMNVEV (reference sequence). Trimming cost V 2 bases and J 5 bases; bases outside gene matches: 9. The CDR3 is 16 amino acids. The CDR3 nucleotides are TGTGCCAGCAGTTTAAACCTCGGGGGGGCCGGAGATACGCAGTATTTT. This translates into CASSLNLGGAGDTQYF.

The chain is built from TRBV7-8 and TRBJ2-7; D gene unclear. With 1 base removed from V and 6 bases from J, the gap between germline ends came to 10 bases. Germline CDR1 is SGHVS and CDR2 is FQNEAQ. The CDR3 extends over 13 amino acids. The CDR3 bases are TGTGCCAGCAGCTTAGGAGTACACGGCGAGCAGTACTTC. Protein product: CASSLGVHGEQYF.

V is TRBV9 and J is TRBJ1-3; D remains ambiguous. This CDR3 comprises 14 residues. Trimming took off 0 bases at V and 3 bases at J, with 7 bases between the two ends. From germline, CDR1 is SGDLS and CDR2 YYNGEE. This chain's CDR3 is CASSVARVGNTIYF. CDR3 coding DNA: TGTGCCAGCAGCGTAGCGCGGGTTGGAAACACCATATATTTT.

The rearrangement joins TRBV7-9 to TRBJ1-4; D uncertain. Between the trimmed V and J ends, which lost 4 bases and 6 bases, there was a span of 12 bases. There are 14 residues in the CDR3. Per the germline V gene, CDR1 is SEHNR and CDR2 is FQNEAQ (reference sequence). The CDR3 region has the DNA TGTGCCAGCAGCTCCCGGGCTAGTGATGAAAAACTGTTTTTT. Translating it yields CASSSRASDEKLFF.

The chain combines TRBV11-2 with TRBJ2-7; no clear D. Per germline, CDR1 SGHAT and CDR2 FQNNGV. Trimming pared 0 bases from V and 1 base from J, leaving 7 bases between. The length of the CDR3 is 14 residues. CDR3 DNA sequence: TGTGCCAGCAGCTTAGAGGCTAGATCCTACGAGCAGTACTTC. Its translation: CASSLEARSYEQYF. The full variable domain, completed using reference TRBV11-2 and TRBJ2-7, is EAGVAQSPRYKIIEKRQSVAFWCNPISGHATLYWYQQILGQGPKLLIQFQNNGVVDDSQLPKDRFSAERLKGVDSTLKIQPAKLEDSAVYLCASSLEARSYEQYFGPGTRLTVT.

V gene TRBV7-6 combines with J gene TRBJ2-3; D uncertain. V was cut by 5 bases and J by 2 bases, with 11 bases left in between. The CDR3 spans 14 residues. Germline V gene data show CDR1 as SGHVS and CDR2 as FNYEAQ. Here the CDR3 reads CASSLRTTTDTQYF. The CDR3 region has the DNA TGTGCCAGCAGCCTCCGGACCACCACAGATACGCAGTATTTT.

This clone is deemed medium-sized. This sequence joins TRBV28 and TRBJ1-5, with TRBD1 as a possible D gene (5 bases). V lost 5 bases to trimming and J lost 3 bases, with 14 bases between them. Germline V CDR1 and CDR2: MDHEN, SYDVKM. This CDR3 comprises 15 residues. The CDR3: CASSPPSGNNQPQHF. The DNA for the CDR3 is TGTGCCAGCAGTCCGCCTTCAGGGAACAATCAGCCCCAGCATTTT.

The rearrangement uses TRBV6-6 and TRBJ2-5; no definite D call. The CDR3 length is 14 residues. The V end lost 2 bases, the J end lost 3 bases, and 10 bases lay between the germline ends. Germline assignment: CDR1 MNHNY and CDR2 SVGAGI (reference sequence). CDR3 loop: CASSYSTAEETQYF. For the CDR3, the DNA is TGTGCCAGCAGTTACAGTACAGCCGAAGAGACCCAGTACTTC.

The chain couples TRBV5-6 to TRBJ2-5, with unresolved D. Trimming took 4 bases from V and 5 from J, leaving 12 bases between them. This CDR3 comprises 13 residues. Germline V gene lookup returns CDR1 SGHDT and CDR2 YYEEEE. The CDR3 DNA sequence: TGTGCCAGCAGCCCGCCCGGTGAGGAGACCCAGTACTTC. It specifies CASSPPGEETQYF.

The rearrangement links TRBV2 to TRBJ2-7; tentatively, D is TRBD1 (6 bases). V was pared by 4 bases and J by 3 bases, with 13 bases between. CDR1 SNHLY and CDR2 FYNNEI come from the germline V gene. The CDR3 is 14 amino acids. The CDR3 loop is CASSGPGHRYEQYF. CDR3 nucleotide sequence: TGTGCCAGCAGTGGTCCGGGACATCGCTACGAGCAGTACTTC.

This clone was observed a handful of times. The gene calls are TRBV19 and TRBJ2-7; maybe TRBD1 (6 bases). The ends were cut back, 10 bases at V and 4 bases at J, with 14 bases in the middle. Germline V gives CDR1 LNHDA, CDR2 SQIVND (reference sequence). The CDR3 loop spans 12 amino acids. The CDR3 DNA reads as TGTGCCAAAAACAGGGTTGTGTACGAGCAGTACTTC. Translation gives CAKNRVVYEQYF.

This clone was observed once. The V call is TRBV30, the J call TRBJ1-1, with a weak D call TRBD1 (5 bases). The CDR3 length is 15 residues. V dropped 4 bases and J dropped 7 bases, with 22 bases sitting between them. Germline loops: CDR1 GTSNPN, CDR2 SVGIG (reference sequence). This CDR3 is CAWTRGRWGSNEAFF. In DNA, the CDR3 is TGTGCCTGGACCCGGGGGAGGTGGGGTTCTAATGAAGCTTTCTTT.

The genes are TRBV19 and TRBJ2-3; possibly TRBD2 for D (5 bases). The ends were cut back, 7 bases at V and 1 base at J, with 9 bases in the middle. The CDR3 contains 13 residues. Germline CDR1 LNHDA, CDR2 SQIVND (reference sequence). CDR3 in amino acids: CASKWGGTDTQYF. The CDR3 DNA is TGTGCCAGTAAGTGGGGAGGCACAGATACGCAGTATTTT.

In DNA, the CDR3 is TGCAGCGTTGGGAATCGACAGGGGTTCACCCAAAAGCATCAAGAGACCCAGTACTTC. Its protein product is CSVGNRQGFTQKHQETQYF. The chain recombines TRBV29-1 with TRBJ2-5, with 8 bases matching TRBD1. Germline loops: CDR1 SQVTM, CDR2 ANQGSEA. This CDR3 comprises 19 residues. J was trimmed by 2 bases and V by 4 bases; bases with no gene match: 21.

This clone came up a few times. The chain links TRBV6-1 to TRBJ2-7; D is ambiguous. V was pared by 6 bases and J by 0 bases, with 12 bases between. The CDR3 length is 14 residues. CDR1 is MNHNS, CDR2 SASEGT, per germline. CDR3 loop: CASSYGPDSYEQYF. Written as DNA, the CDR3 is TGTGCCAGCAGCTACGGACCCGACTCCTACGAGCAGTACTTC.

As DNA, the CDR3 is TGTGCCAGCAGCCACACCCGGAGCGGGAGACCTGGCACAGATACGCAGTATTTT. This translates into CASSHTRSGRPGTDTQYF. The chain links TRBV7-3 to TRBJ2-3; 8 bases line up with TRBD2. The ends lost 5 bases at V and 1 base at J; junction bases unmatched: 14. Germline assignment: CDR1 SGHTA and CDR2 FQGTGA. The CDR3 extends over 18 amino acids.

This clone was detected once. The chain has TRBV5-6 and TRBJ2-7, with 8 positions matching TRBD1. CDR3 length: 14 residues. Germline CDR1 is SGHDT and CDR2 is YYEEEE. J gave up 3 bases and V 3 bases, and 5 bases lay outside the gene matches. In DNA form, the CDR3 reads TGTGCCAGCAGCTCGACAGGGGTCAACTACGAGCAGTACTTC. Its protein product is CASSSTGVNYEQYF. The variable domain in full, completed from reference TRBV5-6 and TRBJ2-7, reads DAGVTQSPTHLIKTRGQQVTLRCSPKSGHDTVSWYQQALGQGPQFIFQYYEEEERQRGNFPDRFSGHQFPNYSSELNVNALLLGDSALYLCASSSTGVNYEQYFGPGTRLTVT.

V is TRBV7-2 and J is TRBJ1-2; D call uncertain. CDR3 length: 8 amino acids. Deletions cut 11 bases from V and 11 bases from J, with 9 bases between. Germline V gene sequence: CDR1 SGHTA, CDR2 FQGNSA. Written as DNA, the CDR3 is TGTGCCGGAACCGATTACACCTTC. It yields the protein CAGTDYTF. Drawing the rest from reference TRBV7-2 and TRBJ1-2, the complete variable domain is GAGVSQSPSNKVTEKGKDVELRCDPISGHTALYWYRQSLGQGLEFLIYFQGNSAPDKSGLPSDRFSAERTGGSVSTLTIQRTQQEDSAVYLCAGTDYTFGSGTRLTVV.

The rearrangement uses TRBV2 and TRBJ2-5, with TRBD1 matching 8 bases. With 6 bases clipped from V and 2 bases from J, the junction kept 2 bases outside the gene matches. The V gene's germline CDR1 is SNHLY and CDR2 FYNNEI. The length of the CDR3 is 13 residues. The CDR3 loop is CASRDRAQETQYF. The CDR3 nucleotides read TGTGCCAGCAGGGACAGGGCGCAAGAGACCCAGTACTTC.